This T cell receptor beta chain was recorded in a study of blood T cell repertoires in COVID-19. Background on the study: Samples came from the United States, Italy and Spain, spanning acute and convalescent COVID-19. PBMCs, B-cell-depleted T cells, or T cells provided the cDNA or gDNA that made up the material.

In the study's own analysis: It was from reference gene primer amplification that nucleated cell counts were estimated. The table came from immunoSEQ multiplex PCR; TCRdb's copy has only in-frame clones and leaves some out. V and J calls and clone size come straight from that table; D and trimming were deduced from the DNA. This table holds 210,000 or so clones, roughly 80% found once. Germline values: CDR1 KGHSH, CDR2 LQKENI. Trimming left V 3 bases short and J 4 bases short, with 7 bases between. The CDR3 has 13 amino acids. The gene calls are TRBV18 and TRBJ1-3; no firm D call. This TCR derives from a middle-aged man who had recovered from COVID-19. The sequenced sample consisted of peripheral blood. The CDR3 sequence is CASSPGRGNTIYF. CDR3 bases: TGTGCCAGCTCACCTGGCAGGGGAAACACCATATATTTT.